This T cell receptor beta chain is drawn from a study of radiotherapy plus CTLA-4 blockade in lung cancer. Whole-study context: Patients showed objective responses in about 18% of cases and disease control in around 30%.

The data were produced by immunoSEQ multiplex PCR, yet TCRdb's version contains in-frame clones alone and is incomplete. The data contain roughly 44,000 clones, about 88% of them singletons. Germline assignment: CDR1 LNHNV and CDR2 YYDKDF (reference sequence). Unmatched junction bases numbered 3, after V lost 0 bases and J lost 5 bases. This CDR3 contains 14 residues. The input for sequencing was peripheral blood, taken from a patient treated with radiotherapy plus ipilimumab. The sequence came from a human donor with non-small cell lung cancer whose response to radiotherapy plus ipilimumab could not be evaluated. This chain connects TRBV15 to TRBJ1-2, with TRBD1 matching 7 bases. This CDR3 is CATSRDPTGYGYTF. CDR3 nucleotide sequence: TGTGCCACCAGCAGAGATCCGACAGGGTATGGCTACACCTTC.